In this sample, the clone carrying this TCR beta chain turned up many times. The CDR3 runs to 17 residues. Per germline, CDR1 ENHRY and CDR2 SYGVKD. Trimming took 8 bases from V and 5 from J; bases not matched to a gene: 17. Samples came from axillary lymph nodes draining the breast cancer. TCRdb processed the multiplex PCR reads anew with MiXCR; each CDR3 protein has one entry. The sample records about 230,000 distinct CDR3 sequences, about 32% being singletons. The sample is drawn from a study of breast tumors, draining lymph nodes, adjacent tissues. The clonotype was recovered from a female donor with breast cancer. Some clones in this sample may be carry-over from other donors' samples. The gene calls are TRBV10-3 and TRBJ2-2, with TRBD1 identical over 7 bases. Specimen: axillary lymph node tissue. Here the CDR3 DNA reads TGTGCCATCGGTGTACCAAAGGGGGCCGGTTTAACCGGGGAGCTGTTTTTT. This sequence encodes CAIGVPKGAGLTGELFF.